This passage covers 6 T cell receptor beta chains from one sample sequenced in a study of sequential checkpoint blockade in melanoma. Treatment given: randomized to nivolumab then ipilimumab (arm A) or the reverse (arm B). Profiling relied on immunoSEQ multiplex PCR, and the TCRdb table lists in-frame clones only, not all of them. The sample lists approximately 5,300 clones, about 60% occurring once. The sequenced sample was CD8+ T cells sorted from blood (inferred from file names), obtained from a patient given nivolumab and ipilimumab in sequence. These TCRs come from a human donor with melanoma.

The CDR3 is CASSRGQGAGEKLFF. The CDR3 DNA sequence: TGCGCCAGCAGCCGCGGACAGGGGGCGGGCGAAAAACTGTTTTTT. This chain links TRBV4-3 with TRBJ1-4; 11 nucleotides agree with TRBD1. CDR3 size: 15 residues. Unmatched junction bases numbered 6, after V lost 4 bases and J lost 8 bases. Germline assignment: CDR1 LGHNA and CDR2 YSLEER.

This clone was observed once. The chain joins TRBV2 to TRBJ2-7; 9 bases match TRBD1. V was pared by 10 bases and J by 2 bases, with 12 bases of the junction left unmatched. This CDR3 has 15 residues. The germline V gene encodes CDR1 SNHLY and CDR2 FYNNEI. In DNA, the CDR3 is TGTGCCACCAATTCAGCCGGGACAGGGACCTACGAGCAGTACTTC. Protein: CATNSAGTGTYEQYF.

As DNA, the CDR3 is TGTGCCAGCAGTTACAGTGGCTTTAATGAGCAGTTCTTC. Translation: CASSYSGFNEQFF. The chain combines TRBV6-5 with TRBJ2-1; D uncertain. The CDR3 is made up of 13 amino acids. CDR1 and CDR2 from the germline V gene are MNHEY and SVGAGI. Trimming shortened V by 2 bases and J by 7 bases, and 9 bases separated the two germline ends.

This clone was observed a few times. The genes are TRBV4-3 and TRBJ1-3; weak D call: TRBD1 (6 bases). The CDR3 has 16 residues. Germline CDR1 reads LGHNA; CDR2 reads YSLEER. Trimming left V 3 bases short and J 3 bases short, with 15 bases between. CDR3 nucleotides: TGCGCCAGCAGCCATTTTACAGGGTCTCTTGGAAACACCATATATTTT. Translation: CASSHFTGSLGNTIYF.

The rearrangement uses TRBV27 and TRBJ1-1, with D unclear. CDR3 size: 15 residues. V lost 3 bases and J lost 0, with 11 bases in between. The germline V gene encodes CDR1 MNHEY and CDR2 SMNVEV (reference sequence). CDR3 protein: CASSLVGRVNTEAFF. CDR3 in DNA: TGTGCCAGCAGTTTGGTAGGGAGGGTGAACACTGAAGCTTTCTTT.

The V and J genes are TRBV6-5 and TRBJ1-5; TRBD1 aligns across 7 bases. Germline assignment: CDR1 MNHEY and CDR2 SVGAGI. The CDR3 has 13 residues. V was clipped by 8 bases and J by 2 bases; unmatched bases: 3. The CDR3 DNA reads as TGTGCCAGCCGACAGGGAGGCAATCAGCCCCAGCATTTT. This gives the protein CASRQGGNQPQHF.